There are many counts of the clone carrying this T cell receptor beta chain. The germline gives CDR1 DFQATT, CDR2 SNEGSKA (reference sequence). V was pared by 6 bases and J by 2 bases, with 9 bases of the junction left unmatched. CDR3 length: 14 residues. The data belong to a study of T cells in Graves' hyperthyroidism and ophthalmopathy. The CDR3 regions of TCR beta were amplified from RNA transcripts. Primed by the HTBI set, a first-round RT-PCR was run on the TCR CDR3. TCRdb processed the multiplex PCR reads anew with MiXCR; each CDR3 protein has one entry. The sample lists 300,000 to 400,000 distinct CDR3 sequences, over 15% occurring once. Fresh peripheral blood, 9.5 to 10 ml of it, supplied the PBMCs.

Material for sequencing was blood. The chain has TRBV20-1 and TRBJ2-7; 8 bases align to TRBD2. The receptor was isolated from a woman in her 50s with Graves' hyperthyroidism. CDR3 residues: CSAHSGRGTYEQYF. CDR3 sequence (DNA): TGCAGTGCCCACAGCGGGAGAGGAACCTACGAGCAGTACTTC.